This TCR beta chain was sequenced during a study of blood T cell repertoires in COVID-19. Method: immunoSEQ multiplex PCR; TCRdb's copy keeps in-frame clones and lacks some. The data show nearly 200,000 clones, 70% to 90% seen once. This sequence was found in a woman aged 18-29 years who had recovered from COVID-19. Material: PBMCs or T cells enriched from blood (not recorded which).

The CDR3 sequence is CSVVLGQGNYGYTF. CDR3 DNA: TGCAGCGTTGTTTTGGGACAGGGGAACTATGGCTACACCTTC. This chain connects TRBV29-1 to TRBJ1-2; 10 nucleotides align to TRBD1. The germline CDR1 and CDR2 sequences are SQVTM and ANQGSEA. The CDR3 totals 14 residues. Trimming removed 4 bases from V and 2 bases from J; junction bases left unmatched: 4.